This TCR beta chain is drawn from a study of human T cells and chemical hapten exposure. The study's library attached unique molecular identifiers to single cDNA molecules. Original processing methods: Per sample, the median was approximately 96,000 TCRs, with values from approximately 25,000 to 650,000. TCRdb analysed the RACE reads with MiXCR anew, one entry per CDR3 protein. The authors' filters were not applied to this entry. The table records about 93,000 distinct CDR3 sequences, 8.5% to 9% of them present only once. The V end was cut by 3 bases, the J end by 4 bases, with 12 bases between. This CDR3 has 15 amino acids. Of note for this clonotype: Its matching antigen is unknown.

General observations from the study: Once DPC sensitization occurred, TCRs above 1 in 1000 frequency showed no change.

Time point noted: healthy volunteer bleed at 2 weeks. Someone pulled total RNA out of unfractionated whole blood. The rearrangement links TRBV12-3 or TRBV12-4 to TRBJ1-4, with D possibly matching TRBD1 (6 bases). This receptor was obtained from a female donor in good health. Some clones in this sample may be carry-over from other donors' samples. The sample consisted of whole blood. CDR3 sequence (DNA): TGTGCCAGCAGTTTCCTGGCAGGGGTTAATGAAAAACTGTTTTTT. This codes for CASSFLAGVNEKLFF.